The 9 T cell receptor beta chains reported below all come from one sample, sequenced in a study of CD8+ T cells in alopecia areata. Extracted RNA was reverse transcribed into cDNA, the sequencing template. Clones were read by immunoSEQ multiplex PCR, and TCRdb kept only the in-frame ones, dropping some. The data hold 150,000 to 200,000 clones, with 60% observed a single time. Treatment indicated: oral pan-JAK inhibitor, 5-10 mg twice daily. This material consisted of CD4+ T cells sorted from blood, taken at week 24, from a patient treated with tofacitinib. Receptors were obtained from a human donor with alopecia areata.

V usage is TRBV29-1 and J usage is TRBJ2-1; D ambiguous. Germline V CDR1 and CDR2: SQVTM, ANQGSEA. The CDR3 contains 14 residues. V lost 4 bases and J 6 bases, leaving 16 bases between the germline ends. For the CDR3, the DNA is TGCAGCGTTGTGGACCCACCAGCAATCAATGAGCAGTTCTTC. Protein: CSVVDPPAINEQFF.

This clone occurred a few times. J is TRBJ2-5 and V is TRBV7-2; unclear D gene. Looked up from germline, CDR1 is SGHTA and CDR2 is FQGNSA. Trimming left V 5 bases short and J 3 bases short, with 7 bases between. This CDR3 comprises 12 residues. For the CDR3, the DNA is TGTGCCAGCAGCCGCTTTGAAGAGACCCAGTACTTC. It codes for CASSRFEETQYF. Using reference TRBV7-2 and TRBJ2-5 for the parts outside the CDR3, the full variable domain is GAGVSQSPSNKVTEKGKDVELRCDPISGHTALYWYRQSLGQGLEFLIYFQGNSAPDKSGLPSDRFSAERTGGSVSTLTIQRTQQEDSAVYLCASSRFEETQYFGPGTRLLVL.

The J gene is TRBJ1-1, the V gene TRBV25-1; 9 bases agree with TRBD1. The CDR3 totals 12 residues. V trimming: 4 bases; J trimming: 8 bases; junction bases outside the gene matches: 2. Germline assignment: CDR1 MGHDK and CDR2 SYGVNS. The CDR3 spells CASSGQGGEAFF. DNA of the CDR3: TGTGCCAGCAGTGGACAGGGGGGAGAAGCTTTCTTT.

CDR3 sequence (DNA): TGCGCCAGCAGCTTAACATACGAGCAGTTCTTC. Translated: CASSLTYEQFF. The genes are TRBV5-1 and TRBJ2-1; D is undetermined. V lost 2 bases and J lost 10, with 7 bases in between. The germline V gene has CDR1 SGHRS and CDR2 YFSETQ. CDR3 size: 11 residues.

This clone came up once. The genes are TRBV30 and TRBJ1-1; D is ambiguous. V lost 4 bases and J 4 bases, leaving 7 bases between the germline ends. CDR3 size: 11 residues. CDR1 GTSNPN and CDR2 SVGIG come from the germline V gene (reference sequence). For the CDR3, the DNA is TGTGCCTGGAAGTTAGGCACTGAAGCTTTCTTT. Translating gives CAWKLGTEAFF.

The chain links TRBV6-5 to TRBJ2-7, with 7 bases identical to TRBD1. CDR3 length: 15 residues. Germline lookup yields CDR1 MNHEY and CDR2 SVGAGI. With V trimmed by 0 bases and J by 3 bases, 5 bases remained unmatched. CDR3 amino acids: CASSYSLQGSYEQYF. CDR3 nucleotides: TGTGCCAGCAGTTACTCTTTACAGGGGAGCTACGAGCAGTACTTC.

This clone has only a few counts. The chain has TRBV7-3 and TRBJ2-3; tentative D call: TRBD2 (5 bases). The CDR3 contains 16 residues. Trimming took 5 bases from V and 0 from J, leaving 15 bases between them. Germline V gene lookup returns CDR1 SGHTA and CDR2 FQGTGA. Written as DNA, the CDR3 is TGTGCCAGCAGCCGTCTGGGCTTAGCGAGCACAGATACGCAGTATTTT. Translation gives CASSRLGLASTDTQYF. Full variable domain (outside the CDR3, taken from reference TRBV7-3 and TRBJ2-3): GAGVSQTPSNKVTEKGKYVELRCDPISGHTALYWYRQSLGQGPEFLIYFQGTGAADDSGLPNDRFFAVRPEGSVSTLKIQRTERGDSAVYLCASSRLGLASTDTQYFGPGTRLTVL.

With regard to this clone: The sample carries other DNA sequences with the same CDR3. The rearrangement uses TRBV2 and TRBJ1-5; 9 positions agree with TRBD1. The CDR3 runs to 15 residues. With V trimmed by 6 bases and J by 2 bases, 5 bases remained unmatched. CDR1 SNHLY and CDR2 FYNNEI come from the germline V gene. The CDR3 loop is CASRGTGSGNQPQHF. The CDR3 DNA is TGTGCCAGCAGGGGGACAGGGTCCGGCAATCAGCCCCAGCATTTT.

This rearrangement joins TRBV29-1 to TRBJ1-1, with a tentative D call TRBD1 (6 bases). The germline gives CDR1 SQVTM, CDR2 ANQGSEA. V was shortened by 7 bases and J by 10 bases, with 16 bases between the two germline ends. The CDR3 loop spans 11 amino acids. This CDR3 reads CSATSQGRAFF. DNA for the CDR3: TGCAGCGCTACAAGTCAGGGGAGAGCTTTCTTT.